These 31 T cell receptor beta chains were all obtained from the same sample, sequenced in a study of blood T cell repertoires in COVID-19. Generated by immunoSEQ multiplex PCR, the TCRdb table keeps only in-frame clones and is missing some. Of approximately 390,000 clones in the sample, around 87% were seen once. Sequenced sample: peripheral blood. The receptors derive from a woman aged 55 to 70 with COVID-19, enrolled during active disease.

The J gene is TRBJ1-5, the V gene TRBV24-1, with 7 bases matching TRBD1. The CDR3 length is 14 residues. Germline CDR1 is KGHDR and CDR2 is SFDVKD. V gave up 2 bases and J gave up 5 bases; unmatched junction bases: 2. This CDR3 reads CATSDSGGHQPQHF. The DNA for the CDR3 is TGTGCCACCAGTGATTCAGGGGGTCATCAGCCCCAGCATTTT.

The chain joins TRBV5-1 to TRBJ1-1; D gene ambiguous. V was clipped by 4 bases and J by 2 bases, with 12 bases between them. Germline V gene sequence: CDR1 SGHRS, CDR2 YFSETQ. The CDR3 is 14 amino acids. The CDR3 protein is CASSPGGGNTEAFF. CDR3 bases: TGCGCCAGCAGCCCGGGAGGTGGAAACACTGAAGCTTTCTTT. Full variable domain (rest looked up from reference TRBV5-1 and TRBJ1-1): KAGVTQTPRYLIKTRGQQVTLSCSPISGHRSVSWYQQTPGQGLQFLFEYFSETQRNKGNFPGRFSGRQFSNSRSEMNVSTLELGDSALYLCASSPGGGNTEAFFGQGTRLTVV.

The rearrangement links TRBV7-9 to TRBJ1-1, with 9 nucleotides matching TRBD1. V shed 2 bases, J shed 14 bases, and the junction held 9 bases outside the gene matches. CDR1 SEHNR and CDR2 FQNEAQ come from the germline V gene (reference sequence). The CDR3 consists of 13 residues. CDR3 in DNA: TGTGCCAGCAGCTTAATTTCGGGACAGGGACAGTTCTTT. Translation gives CASSLISGQGQFF.

CDR3 region: CASSLLGQPNEKLFF. CDR3 nucleotide sequence: TGTGCCAGCAGCTTATTGGGACAACCGAATGAAAAACTGTTTTTT. The chain carries TRBV7-9 and TRBJ1-4, with a possible D match to TRBD1 (6 bases). V lost 2 bases, J lost 5 bases, and 12 bases lay in between. CDR1 is SEHNR, CDR2 FQNEAQ, per germline (reference sequence). This CDR3 region has 15 residues. The entire variable domain, with the rest obtained from reference TRBV7-9 and TRBJ1-4, is as follows: DTGVSQNPRHKITKRGQNVTFRCDPISEHNRLYWYRQTLGQGPEFLTYFQNEAQLEKSRLLSDRFSAERPKGSFSTLEIQRTEQGDSAMYLCASSLLGQPNEKLFFGSGTQLSVL.

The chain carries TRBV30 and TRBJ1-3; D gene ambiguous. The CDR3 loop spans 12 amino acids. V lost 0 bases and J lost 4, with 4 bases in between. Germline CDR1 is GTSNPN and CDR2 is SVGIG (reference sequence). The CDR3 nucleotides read TGTGCCTGGAGTGTACGGGGAAACACCATATATTTT. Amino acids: CAWSVRGNTIYF. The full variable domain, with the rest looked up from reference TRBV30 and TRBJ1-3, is SQTIHQWPATLVQPVGSPLSLECTVEGTSNPNLYWYRQAAGRGLQLLFYSVGIGQISSEVPQNLSASRPQDRQFILSSKKLLLSDSGFYLCAWSVRGNTIYFGEGSWLTVV.

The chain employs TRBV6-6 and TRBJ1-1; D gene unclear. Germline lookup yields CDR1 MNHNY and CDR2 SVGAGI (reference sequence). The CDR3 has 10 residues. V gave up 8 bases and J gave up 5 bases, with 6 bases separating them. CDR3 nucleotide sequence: TGTGCCAGCTATAAAACTGAAGCTTTCTTT. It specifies CASYKTEAFF.

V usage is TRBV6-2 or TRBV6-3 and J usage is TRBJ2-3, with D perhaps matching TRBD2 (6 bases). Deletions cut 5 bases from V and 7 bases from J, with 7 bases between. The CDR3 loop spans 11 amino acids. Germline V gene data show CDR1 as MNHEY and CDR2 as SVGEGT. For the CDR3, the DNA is TGTGCCAGCAGTAGCGGGCATACGCAGTATTTT. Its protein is CASSSGHTQYF.

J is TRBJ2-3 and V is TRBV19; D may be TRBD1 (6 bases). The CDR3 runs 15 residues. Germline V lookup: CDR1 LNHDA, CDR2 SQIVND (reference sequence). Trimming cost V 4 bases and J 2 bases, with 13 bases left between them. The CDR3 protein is CASSRWTESTDTQYF. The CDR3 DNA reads TGTGCCAGTAGTAGATGGACAGAGTCCACAGATACGCAGTATTTT.

The CDR3 DNA sequence: TGTGCCAGCAGTCATAGGTCAGGGGCCCAGCAGCCCCAGCATTTT. Residues: CASSHRSGAQQPQHF. This chain connects TRBV27 to TRBJ1-5; D possibly corresponds to TRBD1 (6 bases). The CDR3 runs to 15 residues. Trimming pared 5 bases from V and 7 bases from J, leaving 18 bases between. Germline lookup yields CDR1 MNHEY and CDR2 SMNVEV (reference sequence).

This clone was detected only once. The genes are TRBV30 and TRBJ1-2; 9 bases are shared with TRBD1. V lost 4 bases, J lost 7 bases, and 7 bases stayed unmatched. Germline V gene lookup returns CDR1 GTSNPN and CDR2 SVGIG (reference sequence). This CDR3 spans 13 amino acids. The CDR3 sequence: CAWTGQGMGGYTF. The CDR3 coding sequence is TGTGCCTGGACGGGACAGGGAATGGGTGGCTACACCTTC.

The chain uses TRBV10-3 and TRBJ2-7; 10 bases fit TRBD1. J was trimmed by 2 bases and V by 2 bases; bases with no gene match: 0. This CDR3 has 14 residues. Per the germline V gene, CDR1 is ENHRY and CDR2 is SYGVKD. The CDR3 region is CAISEGTGAYEQYF. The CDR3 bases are TGTGCCATCAGTGAGGGGACAGGGGCCTACGAGCAGTACTTC.

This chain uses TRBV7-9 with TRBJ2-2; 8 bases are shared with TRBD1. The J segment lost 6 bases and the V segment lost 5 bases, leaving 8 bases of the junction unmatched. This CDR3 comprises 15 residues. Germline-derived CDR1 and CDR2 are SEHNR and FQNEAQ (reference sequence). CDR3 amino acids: CASSQPDRVAGELFF. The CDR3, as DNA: TGTGCCAGCAGCCAACCGGACAGGGTGGCCGGGGAGCTGTTTTTT.

DNA of the CDR3: TGCGCCAGCAGCCCGTTAGCAGGGGCTAATTCACCCCTCCACTTT. This encodes CASSPLAGANSPLHF. The chain employs TRBV5-1 and TRBJ1-6, with D perhaps matching TRBD1 (6 bases). The germline V gene encodes CDR1 SGHRS and CDR2 YFSETQ. The CDR3 contains 15 residues. V was trimmed by 4 bases and J by 6 bases, leaving 14 bases between them.

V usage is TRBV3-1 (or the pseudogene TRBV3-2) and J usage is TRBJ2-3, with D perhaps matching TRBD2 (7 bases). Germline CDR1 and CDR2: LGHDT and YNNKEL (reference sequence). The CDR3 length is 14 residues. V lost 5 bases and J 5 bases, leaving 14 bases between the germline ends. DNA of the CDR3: TGTGCCAGCAGCTTAGGGGGGGAAGGAGATACGCAGTATTTT. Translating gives CASSLGGEGDTQYF.

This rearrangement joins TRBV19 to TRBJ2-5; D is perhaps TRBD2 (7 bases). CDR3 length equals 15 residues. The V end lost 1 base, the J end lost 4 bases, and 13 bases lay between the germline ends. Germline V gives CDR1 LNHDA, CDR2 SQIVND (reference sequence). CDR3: CASSIGGGAGETQYF. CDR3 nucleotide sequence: TGTGCCAGTAGTATAGGTGGGGGGGCCGGAGAGACCCAGTACTTC. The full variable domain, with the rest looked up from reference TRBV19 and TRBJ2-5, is DGGITQSPKYLFRKEGQNVTLSCEQNLNHDAMYWYRQDPGQGLRLIYYSQIVNDFQKGDIAEGYSVSREKKESFPLTVTSAQKNPTAFYLCASSIGGGAGETQYFGPGTRLLVL.

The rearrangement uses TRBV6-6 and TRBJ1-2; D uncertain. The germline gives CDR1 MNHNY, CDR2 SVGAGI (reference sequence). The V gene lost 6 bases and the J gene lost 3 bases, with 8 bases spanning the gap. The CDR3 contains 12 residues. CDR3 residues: CASSPRDYGYTF. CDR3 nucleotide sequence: TGTGCCAGCAGCCCCCGGGACTATGGCTACACCTTC.

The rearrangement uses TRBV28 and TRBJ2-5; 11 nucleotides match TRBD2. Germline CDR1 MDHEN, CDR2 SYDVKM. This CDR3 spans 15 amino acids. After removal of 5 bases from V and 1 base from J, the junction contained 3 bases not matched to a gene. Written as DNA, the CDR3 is TGTGCCAGCAGTCTAGCGGGGGGCCCCCAAGAGACCCAGTACTTC. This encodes CASSLAGGPQETQYF. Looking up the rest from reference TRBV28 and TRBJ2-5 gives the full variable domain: DVKVTQSSRYLVKRTGEKVFLECVQDMDHENMFWYRQDPGLGLRLIYFSYDVKMKEKGDIPEGYSVSREKKERFSLILESASTNQTSMYLCASSLAGGPQETQYFGPGTRLLVL.

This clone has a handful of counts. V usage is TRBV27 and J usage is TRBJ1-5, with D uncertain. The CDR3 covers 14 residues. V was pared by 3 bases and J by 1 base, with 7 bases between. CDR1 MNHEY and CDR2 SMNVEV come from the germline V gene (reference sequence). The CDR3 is CASSLRESNQPQHF. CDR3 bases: TGTGCCAGCAGTTTGCGGGAGAGCAATCAGCCCCAGCATTTT.

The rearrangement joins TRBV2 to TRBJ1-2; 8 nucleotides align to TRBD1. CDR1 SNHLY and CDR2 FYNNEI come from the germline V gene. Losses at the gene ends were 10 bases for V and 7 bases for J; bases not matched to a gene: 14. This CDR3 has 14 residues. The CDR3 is CATGATGDRSGYTF. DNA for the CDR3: TGTGCCACGGGGGCGACAGGGGACAGGTCTGGCTACACCTTC.

The CDR3 DNA sequence: TGTGCCAGCAGTGAGGGCAGGGTGAGTGGCTACACCTTC. The encoded protein is CASSEGRVSGYTF. The rearrangement uses TRBV6-1 and TRBJ1-2; D is perhaps TRBD1 (5 bases). V lost 3 bases and J lost 7, with 12 bases in between. Germline V gene sequence: CDR1 MNHNS, CDR2 SASEGT. This CDR3 is built from 13 residues.

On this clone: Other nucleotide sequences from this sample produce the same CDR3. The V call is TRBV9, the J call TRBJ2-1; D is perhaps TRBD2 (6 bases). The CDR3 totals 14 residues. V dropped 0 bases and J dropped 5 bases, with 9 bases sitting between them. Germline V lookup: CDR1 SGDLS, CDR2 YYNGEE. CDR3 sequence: CASSVDGTHNEQFF. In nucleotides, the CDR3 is TGTGCCAGCAGCGTAGATGGGACTCACAATGAGCAGTTCTTC.

CDR3 loop: CASARTGNSNQPQHF. For the CDR3, the DNA is TGTGCCAGCGCGAGGACAGGGAATAGCAATCAGCCCCAGCATTTT. This chain connects TRBV2 to TRBJ1-5; 8 bases are a match to TRBD1. The length of the CDR3 is 15 residues. V gave up 8 bases and J gave up 0 bases; unmatched junction bases: 6. Germline lookup yields CDR1 SNHLY and CDR2 FYNNEI.

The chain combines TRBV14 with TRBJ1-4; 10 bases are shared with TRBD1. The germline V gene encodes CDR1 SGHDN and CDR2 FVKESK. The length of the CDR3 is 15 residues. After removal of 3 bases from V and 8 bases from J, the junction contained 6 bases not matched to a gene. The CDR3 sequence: CASSHLGQGEEKLFF. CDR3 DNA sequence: TGTGCCAGCAGCCACCTTGGACAGGGGGAAGAAAAACTGTTTTTT.

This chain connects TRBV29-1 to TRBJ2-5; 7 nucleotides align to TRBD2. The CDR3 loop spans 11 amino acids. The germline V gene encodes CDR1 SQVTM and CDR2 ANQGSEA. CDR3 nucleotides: TGCAATGGGGGGGACCAAGAGACCCAGTACTTC. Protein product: CNGGDQETQYF. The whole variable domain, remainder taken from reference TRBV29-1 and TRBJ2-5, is SAVISQKPSRDICQRGTSLTIQCQVDSQVTMMFWYRQQPGQSLTLIATANQGSEATYESGFVIDKFPISRPNLTFSTLTVSNMSPEDSSIYLCNGGDQETQYFGPGTRLLVL.

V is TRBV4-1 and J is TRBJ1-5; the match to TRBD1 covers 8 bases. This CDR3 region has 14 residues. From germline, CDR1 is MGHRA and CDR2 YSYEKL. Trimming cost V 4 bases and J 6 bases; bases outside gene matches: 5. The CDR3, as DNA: TGCGCCAGCAGCCTGACAGGGGTTGGTCAGCCCCAGCATTTT. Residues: CASSLTGVGQPQHF.

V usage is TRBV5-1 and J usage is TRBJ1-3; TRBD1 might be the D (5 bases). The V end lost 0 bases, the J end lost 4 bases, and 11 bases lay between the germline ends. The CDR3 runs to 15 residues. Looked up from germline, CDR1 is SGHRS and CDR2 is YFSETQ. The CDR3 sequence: CASSLEQQGGNTIYF. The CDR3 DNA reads TGCGCCAGCAGCTTGGAACAGCAGGGCGGAAACACCATATATTTT.

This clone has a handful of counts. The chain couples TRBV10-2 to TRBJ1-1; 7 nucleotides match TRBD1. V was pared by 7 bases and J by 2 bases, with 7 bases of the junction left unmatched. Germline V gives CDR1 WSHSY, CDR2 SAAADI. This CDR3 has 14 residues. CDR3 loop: CASTLQGTNTEAFF. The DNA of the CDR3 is TGCGCCAGCACCTTACAGGGGACAAACACTGAAGCTTTCTTT.

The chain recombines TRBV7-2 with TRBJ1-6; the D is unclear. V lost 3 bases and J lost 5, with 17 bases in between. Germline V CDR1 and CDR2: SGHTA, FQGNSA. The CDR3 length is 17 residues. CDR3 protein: CASSFPVSVVHNSPLHF. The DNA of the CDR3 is TGTGCCAGCAGCTTTCCAGTCAGCGTGGTTCATAATTCACCCCTCCACTTT.

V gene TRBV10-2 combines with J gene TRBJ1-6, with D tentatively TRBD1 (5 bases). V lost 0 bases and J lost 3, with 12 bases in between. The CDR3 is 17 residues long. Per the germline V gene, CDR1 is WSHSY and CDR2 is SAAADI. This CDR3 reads CASSESGTGLYNSPLHF. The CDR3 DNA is TGCGCCAGCAGTGAGTCCGGAACAGGTCTCTATAATTCACCCCTCCACTTT.

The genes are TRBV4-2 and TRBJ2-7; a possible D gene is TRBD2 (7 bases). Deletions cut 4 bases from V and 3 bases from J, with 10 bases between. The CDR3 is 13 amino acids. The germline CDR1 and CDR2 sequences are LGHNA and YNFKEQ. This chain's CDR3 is CASSRGGLYEQYF. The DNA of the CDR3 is TGTGCCAGCAGCCGGGGGGGCCTCTACGAGCAGTACTTC.

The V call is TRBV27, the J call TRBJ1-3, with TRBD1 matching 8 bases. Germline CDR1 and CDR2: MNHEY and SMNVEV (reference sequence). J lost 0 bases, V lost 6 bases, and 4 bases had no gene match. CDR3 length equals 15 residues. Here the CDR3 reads CASRRQGSSGNTIYF. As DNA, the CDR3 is TGTGCCAGCAGGCGACAGGGGAGCTCTGGAAACACCATATATTTT.